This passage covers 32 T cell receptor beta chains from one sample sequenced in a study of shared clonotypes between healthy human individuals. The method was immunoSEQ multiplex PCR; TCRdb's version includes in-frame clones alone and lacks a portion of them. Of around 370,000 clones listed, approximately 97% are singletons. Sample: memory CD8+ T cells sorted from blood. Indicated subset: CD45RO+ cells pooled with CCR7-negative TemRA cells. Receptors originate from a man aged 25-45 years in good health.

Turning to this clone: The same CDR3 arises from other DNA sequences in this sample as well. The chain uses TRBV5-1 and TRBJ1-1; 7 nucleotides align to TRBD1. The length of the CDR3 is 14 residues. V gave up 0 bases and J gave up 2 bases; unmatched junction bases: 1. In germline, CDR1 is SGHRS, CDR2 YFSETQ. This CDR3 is CASSLEGANTEAFF. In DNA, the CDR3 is TGCGCCAGCAGCTTGGAGGGGGCCAACACTGAAGCTTTCTTT.

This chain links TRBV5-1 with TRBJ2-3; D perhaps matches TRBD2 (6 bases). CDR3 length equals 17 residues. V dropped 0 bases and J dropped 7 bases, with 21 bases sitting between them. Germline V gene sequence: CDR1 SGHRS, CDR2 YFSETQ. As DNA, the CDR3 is TGCGCCAGCAGCTTGGGGATCGGGAGTAGCTACCCATATACGCAGTATTTT. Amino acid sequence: CASSLGIGSSYPYTQYF. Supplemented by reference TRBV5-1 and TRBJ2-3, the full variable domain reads KAGVTQTPRYLIKTRGQQVTLSCSPISGHRSVSWYQQTPGQGLQFLFEYFSETQRNKGNFPGRFSGRQFSNSRSEMNVSTLELGDSALYLCASSLGIGSSYPYTQYFGPGTRLTVL.

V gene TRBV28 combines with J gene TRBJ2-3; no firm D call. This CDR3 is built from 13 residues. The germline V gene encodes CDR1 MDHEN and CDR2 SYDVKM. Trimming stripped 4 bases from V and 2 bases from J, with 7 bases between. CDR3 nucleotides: TGTGCCAGCAGTTCCCGCTACACAGATACGCAGTATTTT. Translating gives CASSSRYTDTQYF.

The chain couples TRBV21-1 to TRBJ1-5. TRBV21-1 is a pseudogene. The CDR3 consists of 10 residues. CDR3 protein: CPMGDQPQHF. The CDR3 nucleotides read TGTCCCATGGGGGATCAGCCCCAGCATTTT.

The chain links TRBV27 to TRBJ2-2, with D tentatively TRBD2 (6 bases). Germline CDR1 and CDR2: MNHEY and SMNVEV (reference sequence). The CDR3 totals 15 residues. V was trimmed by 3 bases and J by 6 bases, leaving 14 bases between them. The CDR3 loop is CASSLFGGIAGELFF. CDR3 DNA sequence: TGTGCCAGCAGTTTGTTCGGGGGAATCGCCGGGGAGCTGTTTTTT.

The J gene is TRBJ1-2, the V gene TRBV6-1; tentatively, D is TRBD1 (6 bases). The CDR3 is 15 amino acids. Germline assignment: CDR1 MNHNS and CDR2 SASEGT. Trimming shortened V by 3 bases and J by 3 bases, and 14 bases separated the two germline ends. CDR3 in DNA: TGTGCCAGCAGTGAGCAACAGGGACCCTACTATGGCTACACCTTC. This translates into CASSEQQGPYYGYTF.

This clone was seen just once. The CDR3 loop is CASRPKAGTGTDTQYF. The CDR3 DNA is TGTGCCAGCAGGCCAAAGGCCGGGACAGGTACAGATACGCAGTATTTT. The chain links TRBV7-9 to TRBJ2-3, with 8 bases aligning to TRBD1. Germline CDR1 is SEHNR and CDR2 is FQNEAQ (reference sequence). This CDR3 comprises 16 residues. V shed 6 bases and J 3 bases; nucleotides not matched to a gene: 11.

As DNA, the CDR3 is TGTGCCAGCAGCGTAGCTTCGCGGGAGAACACCGGGGAGCTGTTTTTT. Its translation is CASSVASRENTGELFF. This chain links TRBV9 with TRBJ2-2, with D perhaps TRBD2 (6 bases). Trimming stripped 0 bases from V and 1 base from J, with 10 bases between. Per the germline V gene, CDR1 is SGDLS and CDR2 is YYNGEE. The CDR3 is made up of 16 amino acids.

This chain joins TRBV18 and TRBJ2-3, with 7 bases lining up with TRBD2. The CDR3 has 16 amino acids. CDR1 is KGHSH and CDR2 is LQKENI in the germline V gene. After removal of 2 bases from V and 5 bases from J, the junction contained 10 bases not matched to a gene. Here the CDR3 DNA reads TGTGCCAGCTCACCATCCAGCGGGACTGTGGGAGATACGCAGTATTTT. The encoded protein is CASSPSSGTVGDTQYF.

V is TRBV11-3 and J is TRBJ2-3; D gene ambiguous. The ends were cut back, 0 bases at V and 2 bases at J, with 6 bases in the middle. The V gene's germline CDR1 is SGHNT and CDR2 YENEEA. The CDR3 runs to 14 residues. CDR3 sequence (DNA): TGTGCCAGCAGCTTAGAACCGAACACAGATACGCAGTATTTT. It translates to CASSLEPNTDTQYF.

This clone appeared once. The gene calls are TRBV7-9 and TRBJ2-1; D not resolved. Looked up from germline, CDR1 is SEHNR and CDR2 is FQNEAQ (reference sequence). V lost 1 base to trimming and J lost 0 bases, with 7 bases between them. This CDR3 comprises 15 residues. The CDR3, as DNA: TGTGCCAGCAGCTTAGTGTGGGGCTCCTACAATGAGCAGTTCTTC. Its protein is CASSLVWGSYNEQFF. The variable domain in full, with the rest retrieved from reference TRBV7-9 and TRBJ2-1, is DTGVSQNPRHKITKRGQNVTFRCDPISEHNRLYWYRQTLGQGPEFLTYFQNEAQLEKSRLLSDRFSAERPKGSFSTLEIQRTEQGDSAMYLCASSLVWGSYNEQFFGPGTRLTVL.

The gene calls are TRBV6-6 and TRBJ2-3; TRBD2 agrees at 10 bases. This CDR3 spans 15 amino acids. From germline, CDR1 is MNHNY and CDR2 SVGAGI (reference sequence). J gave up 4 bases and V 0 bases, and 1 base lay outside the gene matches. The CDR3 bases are TGTGCCAGCAGTTACTCACTAGCGGGATCAGATACGCAGTATTTT. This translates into CASSYSLAGSDTQYF.

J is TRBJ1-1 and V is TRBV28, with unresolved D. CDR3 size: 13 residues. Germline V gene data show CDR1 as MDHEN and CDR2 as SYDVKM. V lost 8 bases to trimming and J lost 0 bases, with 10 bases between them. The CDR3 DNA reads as TGTGCCAGCTTTTCCACCATGAACACTGAAGCTTTCTTT. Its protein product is CASFSTMNTEAFF.

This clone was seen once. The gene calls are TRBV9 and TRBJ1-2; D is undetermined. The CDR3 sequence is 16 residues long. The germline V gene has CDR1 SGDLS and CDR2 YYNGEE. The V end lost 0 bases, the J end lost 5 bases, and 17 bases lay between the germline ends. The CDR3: CASSVVAGIGVYGYTF. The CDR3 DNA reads TGTGCCAGCAGCGTAGTTGCGGGCATTGGGGTGTATGGCTACACCTTC.

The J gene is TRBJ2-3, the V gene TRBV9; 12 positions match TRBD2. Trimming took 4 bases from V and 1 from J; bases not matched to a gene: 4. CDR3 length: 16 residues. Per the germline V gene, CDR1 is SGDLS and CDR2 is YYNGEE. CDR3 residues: CASSTLAGGGTDTQYF. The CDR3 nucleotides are TGTGCCAGCAGCACCCTAGCGGGAGGGGGCACAGATACGCAGTATTTT.

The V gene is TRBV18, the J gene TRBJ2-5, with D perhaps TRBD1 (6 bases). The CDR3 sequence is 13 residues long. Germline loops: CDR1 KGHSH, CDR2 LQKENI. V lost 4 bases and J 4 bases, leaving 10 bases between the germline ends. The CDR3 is CASSQGVRETQYF. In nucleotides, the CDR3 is TGTGCCAGCTCACAGGGGGTTCGAGAGACCCAGTACTTC.

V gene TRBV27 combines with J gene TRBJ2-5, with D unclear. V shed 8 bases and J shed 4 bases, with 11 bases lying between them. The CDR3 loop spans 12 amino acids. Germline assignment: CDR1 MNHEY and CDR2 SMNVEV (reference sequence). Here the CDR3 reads CASGRLGETQYF. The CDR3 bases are TGTGCCAGCGGGCGGTTAGGAGAGACCCAGTACTTC.

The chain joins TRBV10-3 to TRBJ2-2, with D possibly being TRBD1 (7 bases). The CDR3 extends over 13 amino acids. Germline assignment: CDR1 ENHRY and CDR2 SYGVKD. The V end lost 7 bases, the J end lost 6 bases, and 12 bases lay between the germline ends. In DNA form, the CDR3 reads TGTGCCATCAAGCAGGGGGGAGCCGGGGAGCTGTTTTTT. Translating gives CAIKQGGAGELFF.

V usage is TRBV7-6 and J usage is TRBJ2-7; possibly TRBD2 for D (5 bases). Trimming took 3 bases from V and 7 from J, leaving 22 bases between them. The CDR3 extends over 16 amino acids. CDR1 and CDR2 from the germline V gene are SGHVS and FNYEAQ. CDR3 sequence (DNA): TGTGCCAGCAGCTTGTCCCTCGGACTCGGCTCGTGGGAGCAGTACTTC. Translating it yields CASSLSLGLGSWEQYF.

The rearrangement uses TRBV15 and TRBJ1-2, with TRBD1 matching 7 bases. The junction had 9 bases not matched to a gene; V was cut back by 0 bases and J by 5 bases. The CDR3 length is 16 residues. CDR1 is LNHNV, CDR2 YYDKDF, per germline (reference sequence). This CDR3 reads CATSRETPVQGYGYTF. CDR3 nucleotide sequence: TGTGCCACCAGCAGAGAGACTCCGGTACAGGGGTATGGCTACACCTTC.

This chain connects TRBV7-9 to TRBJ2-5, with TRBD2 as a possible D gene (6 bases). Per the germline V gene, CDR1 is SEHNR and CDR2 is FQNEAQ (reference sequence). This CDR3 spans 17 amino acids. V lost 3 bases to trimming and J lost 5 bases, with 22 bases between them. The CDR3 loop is CASSFGLSASVDETQYF. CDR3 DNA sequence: TGTGCCAGCAGCTTTGGTTTGTCAGCTAGCGTCGACGAGACCCAGTACTTC.

The CDR3 bases are TGTGCCAGCAGTTTCCCCTCGACCCAGCATTTT. This encodes CASSFPSTQHF. The rearrangement links TRBV28 to TRBJ1-5; D is ambiguous. Germline values: CDR1 MDHEN, CDR2 SYDVKM. The CDR3 spans 11 residues. The germline V and J ends were trimmed by 3 bases and 11 bases, with 8 bases remaining between them.

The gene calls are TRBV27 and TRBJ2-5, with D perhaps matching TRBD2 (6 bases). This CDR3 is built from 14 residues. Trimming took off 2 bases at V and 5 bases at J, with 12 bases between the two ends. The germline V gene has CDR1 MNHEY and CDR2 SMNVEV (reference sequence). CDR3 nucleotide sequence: TGTGCCAGCAGTTTACGGGGGAGCGGGGAGACCCAGTACTTC. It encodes CASSLRGSGETQYF.

The chain's CDR3 is CASSSHAGGGPSDTQYF. The DNA for the CDR3 is TGTGCCAGCAGCTCCCACGCCGGGGGAGGCCCCTCAGATACGCAGTATTTT. The rearrangement uses TRBV7-9 and TRBJ2-3, with a weak D call TRBD2 (6 bases). Germline V gene sequence: CDR1 SEHNR, CDR2 FQNEAQ (reference sequence). V lost 4 bases, J lost 4 bases, and 21 bases lay in between. The CDR3 is made up of 17 amino acids.

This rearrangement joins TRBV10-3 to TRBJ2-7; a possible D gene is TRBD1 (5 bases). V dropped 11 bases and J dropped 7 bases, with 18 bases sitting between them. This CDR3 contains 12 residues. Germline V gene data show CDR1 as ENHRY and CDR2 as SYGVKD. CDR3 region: CALFGATWEQYF. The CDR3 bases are TGTGCCCTCTTTGGGGCCACTTGGGAGCAGTACTTC.

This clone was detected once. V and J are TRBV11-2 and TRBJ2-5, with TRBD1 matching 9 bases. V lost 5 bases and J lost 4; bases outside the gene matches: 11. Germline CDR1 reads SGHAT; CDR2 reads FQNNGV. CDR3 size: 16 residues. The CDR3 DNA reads TGTGCCAGCAGCGCCCGGGACAGGGAGGGCTCAGAGACCCAGTACTTC. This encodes CASSARDREGSETQYF.

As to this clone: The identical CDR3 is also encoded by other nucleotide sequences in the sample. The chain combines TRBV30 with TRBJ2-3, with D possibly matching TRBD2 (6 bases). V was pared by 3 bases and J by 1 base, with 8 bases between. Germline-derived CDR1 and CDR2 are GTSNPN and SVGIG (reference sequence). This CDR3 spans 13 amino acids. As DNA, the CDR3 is TGTGCCTGGAGCCGCGGGGGCACAGATACGCAGTATTTT. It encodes CAWSRGGTDTQYF.

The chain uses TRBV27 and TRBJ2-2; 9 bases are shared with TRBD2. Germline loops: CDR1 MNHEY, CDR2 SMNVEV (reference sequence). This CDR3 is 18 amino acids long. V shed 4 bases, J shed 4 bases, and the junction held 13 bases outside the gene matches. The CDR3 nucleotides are TGTGCCAGCAGTTACAGGTCGGTAGCGGGAGTCCCCACCGGGGAGCTGTTTTTT. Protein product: CASSYRSVAGVPTGELFF.

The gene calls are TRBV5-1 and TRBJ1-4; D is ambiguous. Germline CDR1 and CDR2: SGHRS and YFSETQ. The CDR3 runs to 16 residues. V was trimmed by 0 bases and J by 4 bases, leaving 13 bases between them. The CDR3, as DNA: TGCGCCAGCAGCTTGGTTGGATTGGGCAGTAATGAAAAACTGTTTTTT. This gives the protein CASSLVGLGSNEKLFF.

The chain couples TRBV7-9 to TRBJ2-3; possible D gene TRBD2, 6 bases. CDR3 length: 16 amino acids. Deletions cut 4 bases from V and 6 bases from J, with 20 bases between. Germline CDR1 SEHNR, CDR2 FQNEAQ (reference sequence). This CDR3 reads CASSSYSGTQQDTQYF. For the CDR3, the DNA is TGTGCCAGCAGCTCCTATTCCGGGACTCAACAGGATACGCAGTATTTT.

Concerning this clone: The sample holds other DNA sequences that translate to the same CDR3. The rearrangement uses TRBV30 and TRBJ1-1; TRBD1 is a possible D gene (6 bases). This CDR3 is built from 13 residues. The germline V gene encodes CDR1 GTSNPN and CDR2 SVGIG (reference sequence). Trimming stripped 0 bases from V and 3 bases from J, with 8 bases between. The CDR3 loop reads CAWSVGGDTEAFF. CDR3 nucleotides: TGTGCCTGGAGTGTTGGGGGCGACACTGAAGCTTTCTTT.

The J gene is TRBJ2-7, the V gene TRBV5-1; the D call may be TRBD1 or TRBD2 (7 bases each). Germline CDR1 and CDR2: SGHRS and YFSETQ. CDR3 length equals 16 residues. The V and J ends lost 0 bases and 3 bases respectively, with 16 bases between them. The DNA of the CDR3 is TGCGCCAGCAGCTTGGACAGGGGAGGGGTATACTACGAGCAGTACTTC. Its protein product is CASSLDRGGVYYEQYF.